This entry lists 13 T cell receptor beta chains sequenced from one sample in a study of T cell repertoires in cytomegalovirus infection. In TCRdb, the reads were re-called with MiXCR into one record per CDR3 protein. This sample carries a few hundred thousand distinct CDR3 sequences, over 20% of them seen once, and the ten largest clones take 18%. The sample consisted of CD8+ T cells from PBMCs. The receptor source for this set is a human donor in good health (CMV status not recorded). Some clones in this sample may be carry-over from other donors' samples.

V usage is TRBV11-2 and J usage is TRBJ2-3; TRBD2 matches 12 bases. The junction had 8 bases not matched to a gene; V was cut back by 5 bases and J by 5 bases. The CDR3 totals 16 residues. The germline V gene has CDR1 SGHAT and CDR2 FQNNGV. In DNA, the CDR3 is TGTGCCAGCAGCCAGAGGGCTAGCGGGGGGGAAGATACGCAGTATTTT. It translates to CASSQRASGGEDTQYF.

The rearrangement uses TRBV28 and TRBJ1-5; D is undetermined. The CDR3 runs to 15 residues. V lost 7 bases, J lost 0 bases, and 13 bases lay in between. Germline values: CDR1 MDHEN, CDR2 SYDVKM. This CDR3 reads CASTRDNYSNQPQHF. The DNA of the CDR3 is TGTGCCAGCACCCGGGATAATTATAGCAATCAGCCCCAGCATTTT.

This clonotype was picked up many times. The CDR3 loop is CAWSGVQRDEQFF. The CDR3 DNA follows: TGTGCCTGGAGTGGCGTCCAACGGGATGAGCAGTTCTTC. V gene TRBV30 combines with J gene TRBJ2-1; D call uncertain. The length of the CDR3 is 13 residues. The germline gives CDR1 GTSNPN, CDR2 SVGIG (reference sequence). The germline V and J ends were trimmed by 1 base and 8 bases, with 12 bases remaining between them.

The table lists this clonotype with a few counts. This sequence joins TRBV5-6 and TRBJ2-1; TRBD1 matches 9 bases. Germline values: CDR1 SGHDT, CDR2 YYEEEE. The V segment lost 4 bases and the J segment 3 bases; nucleotides outside the gene matches: 2. This CDR3 is 14 amino acids long. The CDR3 loop reads CASSRDRDYNEQFF. For the CDR3, the DNA is TGTGCCAGCAGCCGGGACAGGGACTACAATGAGCAGTTCTTC.

This clonotype was seen many times. The V gene is TRBV28, the J gene TRBJ2-3; perhaps TRBD1 as D (5 bases). The ends were cut back, 6 bases at V and 2 bases at J, with 15 bases in the middle. CDR3 length equals 15 residues. Looked up from germline, CDR1 is MDHEN and CDR2 is SYDVKM. As DNA, the CDR3 is TGTGCCAGCAGGGACCCTGGGGCTTTCACAGATACGCAGTATTTT. Its protein product is CASRDPGAFTDTQYF. The full variable domain, with the rest looked up from reference TRBV28 and TRBJ2-3, is DVKVTQSSRYLVKRTGEKVFLECVQDMDHENMFWYRQDPGLGLRLIYFSYDVKMKEKGDIPEGYSVSREKKERFSLILESASTNQTSMYLCASRDPGAFTDTQYFGPGTRLTVL.

CDR3 in amino acids: CSVGPSGAAGELFF. In nucleotides, the CDR3 is TGCAGCGTTGGCCCTAGCGGGGCGGCCGGGGAGCTGTTTTTT. The V gene is TRBV29-1, the J gene TRBJ2-2; 9 bases line up with TRBD2. CDR3 length: 14 amino acids. Germline CDR1 reads SQVTM; CDR2 reads ANQGSEA. The V and J ends lost 4 bases and 6 bases, in that order; junction bases with no gene match: 6.

This clonotype was picked up a small number of times. The gene calls are TRBV6-5 and TRBJ1-2, with D possibly matching TRBD1 (6 bases). Per the germline V gene, CDR1 is MNHEY and CDR2 is SVGAGI. CDR3 length: 17 amino acids. V was cut by 2 bases and J by 5 bases, with 21 bases left in between. The CDR3 reads CASSYDNPTGGRYGYTF. In DNA, the CDR3 is TGTGCCAGCAGTTACGACAACCCGACAGGTGGTCGGTATGGCTACACCTTC.

This clonotype was found once. CDR3 protein: CASSRTVYSTHEQFF. CDR3 bases: TGTGCCAGCAGTCGGACTGTTTATAGTACCCATGAGCAGTTCTTC. V is TRBV28 and J is TRBJ2-1; D might be TRBD2 (5 bases). Germline CDR1 reads MDHEN; CDR2 reads SYDVKM. The CDR3 consists of 15 residues. Trimming left V 5 bases short and J 8 bases short, with 19 bases between.

This clonotype was detected once. The chain couples TRBV20-1 to TRBJ2-2; 12 positions match TRBD2. Germline CDR1 is DFQATT and CDR2 is SNEGSKA (reference sequence). J gave up 2 bases and V 0 bases, and 7 bases lay outside the gene matches. This CDR3 has 18 residues. CDR3 sequence reads: CSARDQLAGGINTGELFF. In DNA form, the CDR3 reads TGCAGTGCTAGAGATCAACTAGCGGGGGGTATAAACACCGGGGAGCTGTTTTTT.

The table lists this clonotype with a few counts. The chain couples TRBV7-9 to TRBJ2-1; tentative D call: TRBD1 (5 bases). The germline V and J ends were trimmed by 7 bases and 7 bases, with 11 bases remaining between them. In germline, CDR1 is SEHNR, CDR2 FQNEAQ (reference sequence). The CDR3 consists of 12 residues. The CDR3 sequence: CASTTGRNEQFF. CDR3 DNA sequence: TGTGCCAGCACTACAGGTCGGAATGAGCAGTTCTTC.

The chain recombines TRBV7-9 with TRBJ2-7, with TRBD1 matching over 8 bases. The CDR3 consists of 16 residues. Looked up from germline, CDR1 is SEHNR and CDR2 is FQNEAQ (reference sequence). Trimming at V came to 2 bases and at J to 0 bases, leaving 6 bases not matched to a gene. CDR3 loop: CASSLLQGASSYEQYF. The CDR3 DNA sequence: TGTGCCAGCAGCTTATTGCAGGGGGCGAGCTCCTACGAGCAGTACTTC.

This clonotype was counted ten times or more. The gene calls are TRBV7-9 and TRBJ2-7, with D hard to call. Germline CDR1 SEHNR, CDR2 FQNEAQ (reference sequence). This CDR3 contains 12 residues. Trimming took off 1 base at V and 6 bases at J, with 7 bases between the two ends. CDR3 sequence (DNA): TGTGCCAGCAGCTTAGTGCTCTCCGAGCAGTACTTC. Its translation: CASSLVLSEQYF. The entire variable domain, with the rest obtained from reference TRBV7-9 and TRBJ2-7, is as follows: DTGVSQNPRHKITKRGQNVTFRCDPISEHNRLYWYRQTLGQGPEFLTYFQNEAQLEKSRLLSDRFSAERPKGSFSTLEIQRTEQGDSAMYLCASSLVLSEQYFGPGTRLTVT.

This clonotype was found many times. This chain links TRBV12-3 or TRBV12-4 with TRBJ2-7; D perhaps matches TRBD1 (5 bases). This CDR3 is 13 amino acids long. V lost 6 bases to trimming and J lost 0 bases, with 9 bases between them. The CDR3 nucleotides read TGTGCCAGCAGACCCGACAGCTCCTACGAGCAGTACTTC. It yields the protein CASRPDSSYEQYF.